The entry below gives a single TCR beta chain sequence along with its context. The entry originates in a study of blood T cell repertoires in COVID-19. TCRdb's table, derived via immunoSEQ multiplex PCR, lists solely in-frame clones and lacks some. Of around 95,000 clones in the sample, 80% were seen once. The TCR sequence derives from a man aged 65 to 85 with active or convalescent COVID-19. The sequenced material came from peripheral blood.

The CDR3 is CASSTSLRGTGAEQYF. As DNA, the CDR3 is TGTGCCAGCAGCACTAGCCTACGCGGGACAGGGGCCGAGCAGTACTTC. This rearrangement joins TRBV7-2 to TRBJ2-7, with TRBD1 identical over 10 bases. There are 16 residues in the CDR3. Losses at the gene ends were 5 bases for V and 6 bases for J; bases not matched to a gene: 13. CDR1 and CDR2 from the germline V gene are SGHTA and FQGNSA.